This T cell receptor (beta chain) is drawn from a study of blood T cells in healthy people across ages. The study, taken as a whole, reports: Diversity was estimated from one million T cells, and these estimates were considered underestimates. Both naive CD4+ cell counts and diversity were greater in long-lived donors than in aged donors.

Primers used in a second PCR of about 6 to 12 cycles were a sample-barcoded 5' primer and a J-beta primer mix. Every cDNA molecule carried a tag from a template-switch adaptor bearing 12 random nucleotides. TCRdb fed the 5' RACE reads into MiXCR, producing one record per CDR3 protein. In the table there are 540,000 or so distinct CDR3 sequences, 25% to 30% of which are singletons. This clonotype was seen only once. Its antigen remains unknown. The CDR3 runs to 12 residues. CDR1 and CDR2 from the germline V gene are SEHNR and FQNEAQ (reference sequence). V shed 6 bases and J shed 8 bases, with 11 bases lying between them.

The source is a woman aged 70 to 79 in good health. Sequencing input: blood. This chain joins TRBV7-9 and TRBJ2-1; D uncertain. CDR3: CASSPDKDEQFF. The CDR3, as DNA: TGTGCCAGCAGTCCTGACAAGGATGAGCAGTTCTTC.